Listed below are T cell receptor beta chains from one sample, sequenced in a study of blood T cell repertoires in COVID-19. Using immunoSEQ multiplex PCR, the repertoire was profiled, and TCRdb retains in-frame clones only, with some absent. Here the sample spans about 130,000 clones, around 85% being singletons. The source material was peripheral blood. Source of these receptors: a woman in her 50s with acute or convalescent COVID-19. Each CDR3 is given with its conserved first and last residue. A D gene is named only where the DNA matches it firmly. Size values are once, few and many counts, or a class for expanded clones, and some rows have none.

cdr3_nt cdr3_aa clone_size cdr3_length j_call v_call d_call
TGTGCCTGGAGTCGGGACTCCGGCTCTGGAAACACCATATATTTT CAWSRDSGSGNTIYF - 15 TRBJ1-3 TRBV30 -
TGTGCCGGCAGACCCGGGACAGGGGGGTCCTATGGCTACACCTTC CAGRPGTGGSYGYTF - 15 TRBJ1-2 TRBV7-2 TRBD1
TGTGCCAGCATTGTGGCCAGGGTTGGGAATCAGCCCCAGCATTTT CASIVARVGNQPQHF - 15 TRBJ1-5 TRBV6-5 -
TGCGCCAGCAGCCGGGCCCTACAAGAGACCCAGTACTTC CASSRALQETQYF - 13 TRBJ2-5 TRBV4-1 -
TGCGCCAGCAGCCAACAGGGGCCGGGCAATCAGCCCCAGCATTTT CASSQQGPGNQPQHF - 15 TRBJ1-5 TRBV10-2 TRBD1
TGTGCCAGCAGCCTAGGGGGCTCTGGAAACACCATATATTTT CASSLGGSGNTIYF few 14 TRBJ1-3 TRBV2 -
TGTGCCAGTAGTATAGGCAGGACTAACTATGGCTACACCTTC CASSIGRTNYGYTF - 14 TRBJ1-2 TRBV19 -
TGTGCCAGCAGCGGGACAGGGGGGTTTGAAGCTTTCTTT CASSGTGGFEAFF few 13 TRBJ1-1 TRBV2 TRBD1
TGTGCCAGCAGCTTTAGTAGCGGGGGAGCTAACACCGGGGAGCTGTTTTTT CASSFSSGGANTGELFF - 17 TRBJ2-2 TRBV12-1 -
TGTGCCAGCAGCCCCGGCACAGATACGCAGTATTTT CASSPGTDTQYF - 12 TRBJ2-3 TRBV7-9 -
TGTGCCAGCAGCTCATGGACAGGGACGAGAGTTACAGATACGCAGTATTTT CASSSWTGTRVTDTQYF - 17 TRBJ2-3 TRBV13 TRBD1
TGTGCCAGCAGCGTGGGCAGGGGGGATGAAAAACTGTTTTTT CASSVGRGDEKLFF - 14 TRBJ1-4 TRBV11-3 TRBD1
TGTGCCAGCAGCAAGGGACAGGGGGCCTCTCAGCCCCAGCATTTT CASSKGQGASQPQHF many 15 TRBJ1-5 TRBV21-1 -
TGTGCCACTGAGGGTGCGAAACGGACCGGGGAGCTGTTTTTT CATEGAKRTGELFF - 14 TRBJ2-2 TRBV24-1 -
TGTGCCAGCAGTCCCACTAGCGGCGAAAACTACGAGCAGTACTTC CASSPTSGENYEQYF - 15 TRBJ2-7 TRBV2 TRBD2
TGTGCCAGCAGCTTCCCACTCACTCACTATGGCTACACCTTC CASSFPLTHYGYTF many 14 TRBJ1-2 TRBV5-8 -
TGCAGTGCTAGTCCAGGGGCCTCTGGGGCCAACGTCCTGACTTTC CSASPGASGANVLTF - 15 TRBJ2-6 TRBV20-1 -
TGTGCCAGCAGCAACCTGGAGCAGTACTTC CASSNLEQYF - 10 TRBJ2-7 TRBV21-1 -
TGTGCCTGGAGTATCGGGGGTCCGGGCACCGGGGAGCTGTTTTTT CAWSIGGPGTGELFF - 15 TRBJ2-2 TRBV30 -
TGTGCCAGCAGCTTCCGGCTAGCGGGGAGCTACGAGCAGTACTTC CASSFRLAGSYEQYF - 15 TRBJ2-7 TRBV13 TRBD2
TGTGCCACCAGCAGAGACAGAACAGGCTATGGCTACACCTTC CATSRDRTGYGYTF once 14 TRBJ1-2 TRBV15 -
TGCGCCAGCAGCACTTACCGGGACTCCTCCTACGAGCAGTACTTC CASSTYRDSSYEQYF - 15 TRBJ2-7 TRBV5-1 -
TGTGCCAGCAGCAGCCGACTAGCGGGGTTCGATGAGCAGTTCTTC CASSSRLAGFDEQFF - 15 TRBJ2-1 TRBV11-2 TRBD2
TGTGCCACCAGTGATGCGGGGACAGGGGGCTGGGAGCAGTACTTC CATSDAGTGGWEQYF - 15 TRBJ2-7 TRBV24-1 TRBD1
TGTGCCAGCAGTGAGTTAGGCGGGACGGGGAATTCACCCCTCCACTTT CASSELGGTGNSPLHF - 16 TRBJ1-6 TRBV2 -
TGTGCCAGCAGCCCCTCAGGCCCGATTAACTATGGCTACACCTTC CASSPSGPINYGYTF once 15 TRBJ1-2 TRBV14 -
TGTGCCAGCAGTGTTCGGCTAGCGGGGGGAAAGGCCGTCAATGAGCAGTTCTTC CASSVRLAGGKAVNEQFF - 18 TRBJ2-1 TRBV2 TRBD2
TGTGCCAGCAGCCAATTGGGGGGGGGAAAGTATTTT CASSQLGGGKYF - 12 TRBJ1-3 TRBV4-2 -
TGCGCCAGCAGCTTGGTCGCAGATACGCAGTATTTT CASSLVADTQYF - 12 TRBJ2-3 TRBV5-1 -
TGTGCCAGCAGTGAAGCGGACGGGGTTTCACCCCTCCACTTT CASSEADGVSPLHF - 14 TRBJ1-6 TRBV6-1 -
TGCAGCGTCGCAAGCAAATATCCGGGACAGGGTTCCTACGAGCAGTACTTC CSVASKYPGQGSYEQYF - 17 TRBJ2-7 TRBV29-1 TRBD1
TGTGCCAGCAGTCCCCGGACTAGCGGGGCCGGGGAGCTGTTTTTT CASSPRTSGAGELFF - 15 TRBJ2-2 TRBV7-3 TRBD2
TGTGCCAGCAGCGAACAGGGGCGCAATCAGCCCCAGCATTTT CASSEQGRNQPQHF once 14 TRBJ1-5 TRBV3-1/TRBV3-2 TRBD1
TGTGCCAGCAGCTTAGAGGGGGCAGGCTATGGCTACACCTTC CASSLEGAGYGYTF - 14 TRBJ1-2 TRBV7-3 TRBD1
TGCGCCAGCAGCTTGGACAGTAGCTCCTATAATTCACCCCTCCACTTT CASSLDSSSYNSPLHF - 16 TRBJ1-6 TRBV5-1 -
TGTGCCAGCAGCTTAACCTCCGGGACAACAATGAACACTGAAGCTTTCTTT CASSLTSGTTMNTEAFF - 17 TRBJ1-1 TRBV7-3 -
TGTGCCACCAGCAGAGATCCAGGGGGGAATCAGCCCCAGCATTTT CATSRDPGGNQPQHF - 15 TRBJ1-5 TRBV15 TRBD1
TGTGCCAGCAGTTCTTTATCGGGACTAGCGATCTACGAGCAGTACTTC CASSSLSGLAIYEQYF - 16 TRBJ2-7 TRBV6-5 TRBD2
TGCAGCGCTGAACTAAACAGGGGGCTTCTGACTGAAGCTTTCTTT CSAELNRGLLTEAFF few 15 TRBJ1-1 TRBV29-1 TRBD1
TGTGCCAGCAGTGAAGGCAGATCCATGAACACTGAAGCTTTCTTT CASSEGRSMNTEAFF few 15 TRBJ1-1 TRBV2 -
TGTGCCAGCAGCGCTGGGACAGGGAATGAAAAACTGTTTTTT CASSAGTGNEKLFF - 14 TRBJ1-4 TRBV9 TRBD1
TGTGCCAGCAGCTCACAGGGACTAGCGGGGTTCACAGATACGCAGTATTTT CASSSQGLAGFTDTQYF - 17 TRBJ2-3 TRBV5-4 TRBD2
TGTGCCAGTAGTATGAAACAGGGGGTCTATCAGCCCCAGCATTTT CASSMKQGVYQPQHF - 15 TRBJ1-5 TRBV19 TRBD1
TGTGCCAGCAGCTCGAGATCCTACGAGCAGTACTTC CASSSRSYEQYF - 12 TRBJ2-7 TRBV12-3/TRBV12-4 -
TGCGCCAGCAGCCAAGCGGGACAGGATAATTCACCCCTCCACTTT CASSQAGQDNSPLHF few 15 TRBJ1-6 TRBV4-1 TRBD1
TGTGCCAGCAGCATGCAGGGTGAAGCTTTCTTT CASSMQGEAFF - 11 TRBJ1-1 TRBV7-6 -
TGTGCCAGCAGTTACTCCGACAGTTCTAACTATGGCTACACCTTC CASSYSDSSNYGYTF - 15 TRBJ1-2 TRBV6-5 -